This entry lists 13 T cell receptor beta chains sequenced from one sample in a study of T cell changes during pregnancy in multiple sclerosis. This table comes from immunoSEQ multiplex PCR, and its TCRdb copy is limited to in-frame clones, with some not included. The table records about 66,000 clones, around nine tenths of them present only once. This specimen was CD8+ T cells from peripheral blood mononuclear cells, taken before pregnancy. Source of these receptors: a female donor with multiple sclerosis, enrolled in a pregnancy study.

The chain's CDR3 is CASSEASGSSTDTQYF. The CDR3 coding sequence is TGTGCCAGCAGTGAAGCTAGCGGTTCTAGCACAGATACGCAGTATTTT. The V gene is TRBV6-1, the J gene TRBJ2-3; D is perhaps TRBD2 (6 bases). Germline V CDR1 and CDR2: MNHNS, SASEGT. The CDR3 loop spans 16 amino acids. V lost 0 bases and J lost 0, with 10 bases in between.

The J gene is TRBJ2-5, the V gene TRBV27; 15 bases are a match to TRBD2. The CDR3 has 20 amino acids. The germline V gene encodes CDR1 MNHEY and CDR2 SMNVEV (reference sequence). Trimming removed 4 bases from V and 1 base from J; junction bases left unmatched: 13. The CDR3: CASSSTPGLAGGPPQETQYF. CDR3 DNA: TGTGCCAGCAGTTCAACCCCGGGACTAGCGGGGGGTCCCCCCCAAGAGACCCAGTACTTC.

The CDR3 bases are TGTGCCAGCAGTGTAAATCCAGAGTTGGGGGGATATAGCAATCAGCCCCAGCATTTT. Protein sequence: CASSVNPELGGYSNQPQHF. The chain carries TRBV2 and TRBJ1-5; maybe TRBD1 (5 bases). Germline CDR1 SNHLY, CDR2 FYNNEI. CDR3 length: 19 residues. V lost 4 bases and J 0 bases, leaving 22 bases between the germline ends.

The chain has TRBV14 and TRBJ2-3; the D is unclear. The CDR3 extends over 12 amino acids. Looked up from germline, CDR1 is SGHDN and CDR2 is FVKESK. V was trimmed by 1 base and J by 5 bases, leaving 4 bases between them. CDR3 bases: TGTGCCAGCAGCCAAGTGCGAGATACGCAGTATTTT. Amino acids: CASSQVRDTQYF.

V is TRBV10-3 and J is TRBJ1-1, with unresolved D. Trimming took off 2 bases at V and 0 bases at J, with 10 bases between the two ends. CDR3 length: 15 amino acids. Germline V gene lookup returns CDR1 ENHRY and CDR2 SYGVKD. The chain's CDR3 is CAISEALTMNTEAFF. In DNA, the CDR3 is TGTGCCATCAGTGAGGCTCTAACCATGAACACTGAAGCTTTCTTT.

The chain links TRBV5-4 to TRBJ2-1; 7 positions match TRBD1. The CDR3 contains 13 residues. From germline, CDR1 is SGHNT and CDR2 YYREEE (reference sequence). Trimming took 6 bases from V and 5 from J; bases not matched to a gene: 5. The CDR3 sequence is CASTTGTDNEQFF. For the CDR3, the DNA is TGTGCCAGCACCACAGGGACAGACAATGAGCAGTTCTTC.

J is TRBJ1-2 and V is TRBV5-1; 8 bases line up with TRBD1. Germline V gives CDR1 SGHRS, CDR2 YFSETQ. The V and J ends lost 4 bases and 0 bases, in that order; junction bases with no gene match: 11. The length of the CDR3 is 17 residues. For the CDR3, the DNA is TGCGCCAGCAGCCCAGGGGCCCAGGGGGCAACTAACTATGGCTACACCTTC. This codes for CASSPGAQGATNYGYTF.

The V and J genes are TRBV7-9 and TRBJ2-1; D gene ambiguous. This CDR3 is 11 amino acids long. The V gene lost 6 bases and the J gene lost 6 bases, with 6 bases spanning the gap. Germline values: CDR1 SEHNR, CDR2 FQNEAQ (reference sequence). As DNA, the CDR3 is TGTGCCAGCAGTTACTCCAATGAGCAGTTCTTC. Translating gives CASSYSNEQFF. The variable domain in full, with the rest retrieved from reference TRBV7-9 and TRBJ2-1, is DTGVSQNPRHKITKRGQNVTFRCDPISEHNRLYWYRQTLGQGPEFLTYFQNEAQLEKSRLLSDRFSAERPKGSFSTLEIQRTEQGDSAMYLCASSYSNEQFFGPGTRLTVL.

V and J are TRBV5-1 and TRBJ2-3; the match to TRBD1 covers 7 bases. The CDR3 spans 14 residues. V lost 2 bases, J lost 5 bases, and 5 bases stayed unmatched. Germline V gene data show CDR1 as SGHRS and CDR2 as YFSETQ. The CDR3 here is CASSFWTGEDTQYF. The CDR3 DNA reads as TGCGCCAGCAGCTTCTGGACAGGCGAAGATACGCAGTATTTT.

The chain combines TRBV6-6 with TRBJ2-3; 8 bases match TRBD2. Trimming removed 3 bases from V and 2 bases from J; junction bases left unmatched: 4. Germline V gene sequence: CDR1 MNHNY, CDR2 SVGAGI (reference sequence). The CDR3 extends over 15 amino acids. CDR3 coding DNA: TGTGCCAGCAGTTATATCGGGGGGGCCACAGATACGCAGTATTTT. The encoded protein is CASSYIGGATDTQYF.

This chain connects TRBV6-5 to TRBJ2-6; D possibly corresponds to TRBD1 (6 bases). Germline V lookup: CDR1 MNHEY, CDR2 SVGAGI. V gave up 7 bases and J gave up 3 bases, with 13 bases separating them. The CDR3 runs 15 residues. CDR3 region: CASKTDRGGANVLTF. In DNA form, the CDR3 reads TGTGCCAGCAAAACGGACAGAGGTGGGGCCAACGTCCTGACTTTC.

This clone appeared once. V usage is TRBV6-4 and J usage is TRBJ2-1, with a weak D call TRBD2 (7 bases). The germline gives CDR1 MRHNA, CDR2 SNTAGT. The germline V and J ends were trimmed by 2 bases and 9 bases, with 14 bases remaining between them. This CDR3 is built from 14 residues. In DNA, the CDR3 is TGTGCCAGCAGTGACGGGGGGGGGCTGGCTGAGCAGTTCTTC. It specifies CASSDGGGLAEQFF.

This chain uses TRBV15 with TRBJ1-4; 8 nucleotides agree with TRBD1. The germline CDR1 and CDR2 sequences are LNHNV and YYDKDF (reference sequence). The CDR3 totals 17 residues. Trimming removed 1 base from V and 0 bases from J; junction bases left unmatched: 4. This CDR3 is CATSRVLQGATNEKLFF. The CDR3 region has the DNA TGTGCCACCAGCAGAGTTTTACAGGGGGCAACTAATGAAAAACTGTTTTTT.